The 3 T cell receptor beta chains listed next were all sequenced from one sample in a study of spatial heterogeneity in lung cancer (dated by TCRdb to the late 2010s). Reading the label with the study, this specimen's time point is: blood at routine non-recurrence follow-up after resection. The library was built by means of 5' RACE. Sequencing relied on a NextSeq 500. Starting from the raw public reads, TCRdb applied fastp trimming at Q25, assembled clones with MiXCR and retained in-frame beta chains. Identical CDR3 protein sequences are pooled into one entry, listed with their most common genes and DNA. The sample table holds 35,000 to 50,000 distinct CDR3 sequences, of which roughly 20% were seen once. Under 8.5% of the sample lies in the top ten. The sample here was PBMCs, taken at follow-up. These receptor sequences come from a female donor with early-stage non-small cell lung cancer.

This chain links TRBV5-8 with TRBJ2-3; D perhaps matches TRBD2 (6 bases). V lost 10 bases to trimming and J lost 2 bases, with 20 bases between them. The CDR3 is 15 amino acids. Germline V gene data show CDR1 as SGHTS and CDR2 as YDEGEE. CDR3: CADYGRLRSTDTQYF. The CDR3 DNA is TGTGCCGACTACGGGAGACTAAGATCCACAGATACGCAGTATTTT.

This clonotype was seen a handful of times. CDR3 sequence reads: CASSYAGTGNLEQYF. The CDR3 DNA sequence: TGTGCCAGCAGCTATGCCGGGACAGGGAACCTCGAGCAGTACTTC. The J gene is TRBJ2-7, the V gene TRBV5-6; 9 bases are a match to TRBD1. The CDR3 has 15 amino acids. CDR1 and CDR2 (germline): SGHDT, YYEEEE. Trimming cost V 3 bases and J 6 bases; bases outside gene matches: 10.

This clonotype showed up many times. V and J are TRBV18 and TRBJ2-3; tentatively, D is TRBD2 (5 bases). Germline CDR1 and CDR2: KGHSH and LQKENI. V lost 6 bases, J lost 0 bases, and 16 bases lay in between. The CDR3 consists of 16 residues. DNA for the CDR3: TGTGCCAGCTCCCCGAGGAGGCAGGCCAGCACAGATACGCAGTATTTT. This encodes CASSPRRQASTDTQYF.